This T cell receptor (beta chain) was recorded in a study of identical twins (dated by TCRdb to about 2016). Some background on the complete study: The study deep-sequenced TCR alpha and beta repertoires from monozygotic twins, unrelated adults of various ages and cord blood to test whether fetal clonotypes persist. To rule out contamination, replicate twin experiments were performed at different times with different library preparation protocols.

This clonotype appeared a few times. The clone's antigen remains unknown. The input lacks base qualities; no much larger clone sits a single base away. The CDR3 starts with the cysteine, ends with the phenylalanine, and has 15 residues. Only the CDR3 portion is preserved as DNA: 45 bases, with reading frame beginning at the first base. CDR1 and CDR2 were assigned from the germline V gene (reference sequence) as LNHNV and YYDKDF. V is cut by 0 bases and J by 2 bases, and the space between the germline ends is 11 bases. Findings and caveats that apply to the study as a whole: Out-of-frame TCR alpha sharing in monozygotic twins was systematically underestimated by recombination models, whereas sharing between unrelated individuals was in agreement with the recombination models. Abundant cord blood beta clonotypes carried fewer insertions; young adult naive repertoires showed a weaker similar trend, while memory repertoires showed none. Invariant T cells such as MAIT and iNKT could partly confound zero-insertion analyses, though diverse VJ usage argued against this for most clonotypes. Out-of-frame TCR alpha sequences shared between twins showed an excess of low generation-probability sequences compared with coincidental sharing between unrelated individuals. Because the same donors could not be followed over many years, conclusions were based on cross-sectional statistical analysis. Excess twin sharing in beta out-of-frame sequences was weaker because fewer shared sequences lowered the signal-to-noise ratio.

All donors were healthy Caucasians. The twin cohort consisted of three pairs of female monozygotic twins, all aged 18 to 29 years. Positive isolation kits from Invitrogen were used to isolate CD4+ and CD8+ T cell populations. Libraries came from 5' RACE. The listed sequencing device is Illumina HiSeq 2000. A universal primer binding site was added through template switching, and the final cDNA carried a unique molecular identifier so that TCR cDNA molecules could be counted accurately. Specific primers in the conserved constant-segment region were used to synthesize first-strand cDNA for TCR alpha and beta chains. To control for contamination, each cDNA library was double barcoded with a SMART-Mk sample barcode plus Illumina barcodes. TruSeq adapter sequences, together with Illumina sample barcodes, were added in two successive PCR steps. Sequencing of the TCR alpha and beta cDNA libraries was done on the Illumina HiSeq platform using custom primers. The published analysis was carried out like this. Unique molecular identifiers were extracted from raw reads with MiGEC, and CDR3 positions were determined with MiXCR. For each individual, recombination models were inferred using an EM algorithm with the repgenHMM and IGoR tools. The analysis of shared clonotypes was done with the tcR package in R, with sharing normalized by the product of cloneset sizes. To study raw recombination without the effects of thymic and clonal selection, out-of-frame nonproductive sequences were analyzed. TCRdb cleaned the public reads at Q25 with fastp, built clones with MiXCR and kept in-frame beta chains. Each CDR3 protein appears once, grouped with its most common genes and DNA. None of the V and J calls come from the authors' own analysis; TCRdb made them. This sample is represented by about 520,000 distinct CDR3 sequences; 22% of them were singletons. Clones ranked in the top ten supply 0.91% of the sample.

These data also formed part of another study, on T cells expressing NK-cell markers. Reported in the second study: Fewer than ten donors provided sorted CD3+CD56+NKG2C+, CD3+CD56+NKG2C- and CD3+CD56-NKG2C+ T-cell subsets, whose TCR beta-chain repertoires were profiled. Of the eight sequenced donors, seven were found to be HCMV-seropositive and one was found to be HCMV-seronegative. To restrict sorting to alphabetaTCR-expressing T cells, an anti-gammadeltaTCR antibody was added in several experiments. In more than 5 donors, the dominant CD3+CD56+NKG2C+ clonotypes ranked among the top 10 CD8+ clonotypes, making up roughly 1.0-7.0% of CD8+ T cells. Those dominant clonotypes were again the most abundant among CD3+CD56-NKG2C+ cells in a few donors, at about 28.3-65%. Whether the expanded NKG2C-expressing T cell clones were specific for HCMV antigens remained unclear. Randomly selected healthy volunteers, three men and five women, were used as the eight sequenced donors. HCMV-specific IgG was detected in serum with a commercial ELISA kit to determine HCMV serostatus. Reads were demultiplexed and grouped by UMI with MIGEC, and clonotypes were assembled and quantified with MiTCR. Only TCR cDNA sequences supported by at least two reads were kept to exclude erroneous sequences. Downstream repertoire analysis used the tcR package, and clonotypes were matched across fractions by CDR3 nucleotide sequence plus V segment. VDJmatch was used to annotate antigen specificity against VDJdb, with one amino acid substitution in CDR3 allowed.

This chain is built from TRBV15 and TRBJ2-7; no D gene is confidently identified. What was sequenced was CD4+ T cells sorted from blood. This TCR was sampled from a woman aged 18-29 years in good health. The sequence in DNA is TGTGCCACCAGCAGAGATCTCGGGCGAGCCTACGAGCAGTACTTC. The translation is CATSRDLGRAYEQYF.